What follows are 9 T cell receptor beta chains derived from one specimen sequenced in a study of breast tumors, draining lymph nodes, adjacent tissues. The lymph nodes were axillary draining lymph nodes from breast cancer patients. TCRdb recomputed calls from the multiplex PCR reads with MiXCR, one row per CDR3 protein. This table holds about 130,000 distinct CDR3 sequences, about 20% found once. The sequenced sample consisted of axillary lymph node tissue. These receptors all stem from a female donor with breast cancer. Some clones in this sample may be carry-over from other donors' samples.

Notes on this clonotype: A much larger clonotype is one base distant, so this may be a read error. The V call is TRBV3-1, the J call TRBJ2-5; D may be TRBD1 or TRBD2 (5 bases each). Germline V CDR1 and CDR2: LGHDT, YNNKEL (reference sequence). V was trimmed by 8 bases and J by 0 bases, leaving 10 bases between them. The CDR3 runs to 13 residues. The CDR3 protein is CASGTGHQETQYF. The CDR3 DNA reads TGTGCCAGCGGCACGGGACACCAAGAGACCCAGTACTTC.

This clonotype was counted at least ten times. The chain carries TRBV7-2 and TRBJ1-6, with 7 nucleotides matching TRBD1. V lost 3 bases and J lost 5; bases outside the gene matches: 7. Germline CDR1 reads SGHTA; CDR2 reads FQGNSA. The CDR3 is 16 amino acids. In nucleotides, the CDR3 is TGTGCCAGCAGCTTTTGGGACAGCTCTAATAATTCACCCCTCCACTTT. Translated, it gives CASSFWDSSNNSPLHF.

This clonotype occurred many times. The rearrangement joins TRBV6-5 to TRBJ1-4, with a tentative D call TRBD1 (5 bases). V dropped 8 bases and J dropped 8 bases, with 12 bases sitting between them. The germline gives CDR1 MNHEY, CDR2 SVGAGI. CDR3 length: 12 residues. The DNA of the CDR3 is TGTGCCAGCGGCAGGGTACGGGAAAAACTGTTTTTT. Translated: CASGRVREKLFF.

Of note for this clonotype: Germline and junction disagree at one end, which may indicate a read error. This rearrangement joins TRBV7-2 to TRBJ1-4, with D unclear. Germline loops: CDR1 SGHTA, CDR2 FQGNSA. CDR3 size: 14 residues. The CDR3 reads CASSLVTTNEELFF. CDR3 DNA: TGTGCCAGCAGCTTAGTCACAACTAATGAAGAACTGTTTTTT.

The rearrangement uses TRBV12-3 or TRBV12-4 and TRBJ1-5; 8 bases are shared with TRBD1. Losses at the gene ends were 7 bases for V and 0 bases for J; bases not matched to a gene: 5. The CDR3 has 15 amino acids. The CDR3 protein is CASTKDRASNQPQHF. CDR3 sequence (DNA): TGTGCCAGCACCAAGGACAGGGCTAGCAATCAGCCCCAGCATTTT.

This clonotype was observed many times. The chain combines TRBV6-6 with TRBJ2-7, with D unclear. The CDR3 extends over 13 amino acids. Trimming pared 2 bases from V and 1 base from J, leaving 6 bases between. Germline loops: CDR1 MNHNY, CDR2 SVGAGI (reference sequence). DNA for the CDR3: TGTGCCAGCAGTTACCCGGAGTCCTACGAGCAGTACTTC. It specifies CASSYPESYEQYF.

To note about this clonotype: A read error may be the cause here, since a much bigger clone is one base away. The genes are TRBV20-1 and TRBJ1-5, with no clear D. Trimming shortened V by 1 base and J by 0 bases, and 19 bases separated the two germline ends. Germline V gives CDR1 DFQATT, CDR2 SNEGSKA (reference sequence). The CDR3 totals 18 residues. The CDR3 nucleotides read TGCAGTGCTAGAGTCCGGGCCCCGCCCCGAGGTAGCAATCAGCCCCAGCATTTT. It encodes CSARVRAPPRGSNQPQHF.

There are many counts of this clonotype. The V call is TRBV7-2, the J call TRBJ2-1; the D is unclear. Trimming stripped 4 bases from V and 1 base from J, with 5 bases between. This CDR3 has 13 residues. Germline lookup yields CDR1 SGHTA and CDR2 FQGNSA. The CDR3: CASSSSSYNEQFF. The CDR3 DNA reads TGTGCCAGCAGCTCCAGTTCCTACAATGAGCAGTTCTTC.

This clonotype was observed at least ten times. The rearrangement joins TRBV6-5 to TRBJ1-6; D remains unclear. From germline, CDR1 is MNHEY and CDR2 SVGAGI. Trimming cost V 0 bases and J 15 bases, with 12 bases left between them. The CDR3 runs to 13 residues. For the CDR3, the DNA is TGTGCCAGCAGTTACTCGGGTCAGGTCCACCTCCACTTT. It translates to CASSYSGQVHLHF.